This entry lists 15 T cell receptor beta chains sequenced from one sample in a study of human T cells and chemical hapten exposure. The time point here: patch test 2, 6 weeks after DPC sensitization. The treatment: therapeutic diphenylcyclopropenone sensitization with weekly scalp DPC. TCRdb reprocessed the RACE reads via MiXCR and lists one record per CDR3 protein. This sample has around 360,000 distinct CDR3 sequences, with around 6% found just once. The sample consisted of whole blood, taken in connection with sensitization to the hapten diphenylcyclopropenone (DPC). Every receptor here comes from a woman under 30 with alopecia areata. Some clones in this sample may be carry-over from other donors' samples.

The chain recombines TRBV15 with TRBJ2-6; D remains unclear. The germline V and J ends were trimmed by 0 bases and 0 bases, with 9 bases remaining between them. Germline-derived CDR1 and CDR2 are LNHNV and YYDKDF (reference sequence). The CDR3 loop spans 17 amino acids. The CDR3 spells CATSRDITSSGANVLTF. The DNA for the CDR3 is TGTGCCACCAGCAGAGATATTACGAGCTCTGGGGCCAACGTCCTGACTTTC.

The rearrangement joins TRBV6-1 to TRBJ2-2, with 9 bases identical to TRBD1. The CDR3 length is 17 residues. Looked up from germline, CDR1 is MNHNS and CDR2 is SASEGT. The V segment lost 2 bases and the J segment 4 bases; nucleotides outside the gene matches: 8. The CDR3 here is CASSERIGQGPTGELFF. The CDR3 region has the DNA TGTGCCAGCAGTGAAAGGATCGGACAGGGGCCCACCGGGGAGCTGTTTTTT.

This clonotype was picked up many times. CDR3 region: CASSLVGRWSGNTIYF. The DNA of the CDR3 is TGTGCCAGCAGTTTGGTGGGAAGGTGGTCTGGAAACACCATATATTTT. V gene TRBV12-3 or TRBV12-4 combines with J gene TRBJ1-3; no clear D. This CDR3 spans 16 amino acids. V lost 3 bases and J 1 base, leaving 13 bases between the germline ends.

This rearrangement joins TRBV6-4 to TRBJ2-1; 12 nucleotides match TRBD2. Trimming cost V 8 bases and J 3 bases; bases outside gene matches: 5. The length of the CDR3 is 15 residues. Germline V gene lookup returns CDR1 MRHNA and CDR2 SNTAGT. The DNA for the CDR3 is TGTGCCAGCCAACGGACTAGCGGGGACTACAATGAGCAGTTCTTC. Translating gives CASQRTSGDYNEQFF.

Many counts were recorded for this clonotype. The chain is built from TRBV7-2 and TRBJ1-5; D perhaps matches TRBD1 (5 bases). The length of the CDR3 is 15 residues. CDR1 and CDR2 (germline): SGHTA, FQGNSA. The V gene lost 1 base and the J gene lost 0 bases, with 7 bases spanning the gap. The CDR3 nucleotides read TGTGCCAGCAGCTTAGTTGGGGCTAGCAATCAGCCCCAGCATTTT. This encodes CASSLVGASNQPQHF.

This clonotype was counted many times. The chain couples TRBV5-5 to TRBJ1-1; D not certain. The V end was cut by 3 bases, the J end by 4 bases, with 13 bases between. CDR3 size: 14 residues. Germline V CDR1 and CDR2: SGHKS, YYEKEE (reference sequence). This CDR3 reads CASSWGGLGTEAFF. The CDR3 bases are TGTGCCAGCAGCTGGGGAGGTTTGGGCACTGAAGCTTTCTTT.

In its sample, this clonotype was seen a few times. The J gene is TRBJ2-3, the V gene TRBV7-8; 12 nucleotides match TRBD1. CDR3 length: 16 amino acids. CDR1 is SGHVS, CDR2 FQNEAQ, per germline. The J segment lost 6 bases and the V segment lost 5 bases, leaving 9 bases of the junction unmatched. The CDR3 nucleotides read TGTGCCAGCAGCCTTGGCGGGACAGGGGGCTGGGATACGCAGTATTTT. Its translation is CASSLGGTGGWDTQYF.

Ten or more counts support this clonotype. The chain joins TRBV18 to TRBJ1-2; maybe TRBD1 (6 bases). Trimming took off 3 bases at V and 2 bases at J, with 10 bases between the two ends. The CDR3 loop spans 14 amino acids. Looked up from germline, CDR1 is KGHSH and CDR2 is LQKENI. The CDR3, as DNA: TGTGCCAGCTCACCTCTTGGACAGAACTATGGCTACACCTTC. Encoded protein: CASSPLGQNYGYTF.

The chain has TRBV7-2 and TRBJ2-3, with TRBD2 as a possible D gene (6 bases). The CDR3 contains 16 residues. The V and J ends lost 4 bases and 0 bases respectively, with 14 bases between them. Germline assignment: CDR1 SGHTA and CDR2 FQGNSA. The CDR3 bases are TGTGCCAGCAGCTGGAACGGGGGACTCAGCACAGATACGCAGTATTTT. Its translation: CASSWNGGLSTDTQYF.

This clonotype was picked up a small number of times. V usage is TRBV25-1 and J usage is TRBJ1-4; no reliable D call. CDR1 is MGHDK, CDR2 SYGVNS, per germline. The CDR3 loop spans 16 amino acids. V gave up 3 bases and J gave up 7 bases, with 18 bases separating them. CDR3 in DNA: TGTGCCAGCAGTGAGTCGATTCAGGTGAAGGGTGAAAAACTGTTTTTT. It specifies CASSESIQVKGEKLFF.

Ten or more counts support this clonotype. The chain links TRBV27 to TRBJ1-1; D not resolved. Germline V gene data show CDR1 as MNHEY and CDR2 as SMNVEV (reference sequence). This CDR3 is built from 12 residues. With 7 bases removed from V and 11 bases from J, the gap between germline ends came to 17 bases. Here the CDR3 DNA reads TGTGCCAGCACTCATCCGCCAGGATCGGCTTTCTTT. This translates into CASTHPPGSAFF.

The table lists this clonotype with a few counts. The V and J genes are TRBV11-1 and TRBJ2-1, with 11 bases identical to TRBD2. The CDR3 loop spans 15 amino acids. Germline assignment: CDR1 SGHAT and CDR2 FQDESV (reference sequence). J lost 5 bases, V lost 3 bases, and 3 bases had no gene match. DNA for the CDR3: TGTGCCAGCAGCTTTAGCGGGGGGGCGAACAATGAGCAGTTCTTC. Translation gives CASSFSGGANNEQFF. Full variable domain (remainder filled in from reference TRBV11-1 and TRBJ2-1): EAEVAQSPRYKITEKSQAVAFWCDPISGHATLYWYRQILGQGPELLVQFQDESVVDDSQLPKDRFSAERLKGVDSTLKIQPAELGDSAMYLCASSFSGGANNEQFFGPGTRLTVL.

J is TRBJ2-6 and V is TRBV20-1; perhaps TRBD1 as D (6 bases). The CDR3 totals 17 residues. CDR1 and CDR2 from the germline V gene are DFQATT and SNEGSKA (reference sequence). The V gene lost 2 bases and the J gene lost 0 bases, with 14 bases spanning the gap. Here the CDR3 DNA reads TGCAGTGCTAGAAGTCCAGGGGCAAACTCTGGGGCCAACGTCCTGACTTTC. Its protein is CSARSPGANSGANVLTF.

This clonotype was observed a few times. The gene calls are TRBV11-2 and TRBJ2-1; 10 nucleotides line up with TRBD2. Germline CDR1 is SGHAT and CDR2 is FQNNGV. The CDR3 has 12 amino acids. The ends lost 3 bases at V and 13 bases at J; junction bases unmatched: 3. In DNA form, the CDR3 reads TGTGCCAGCAGCTTGTTAGCGGGGGGCCAGTTCTTC. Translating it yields CASSLLAGGQFF. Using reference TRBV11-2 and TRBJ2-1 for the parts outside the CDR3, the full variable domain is EAGVAQSPRYKIIEKRQSVAFWCNPISGHATLYWYQQILGQGPKLLIQFQNNGVVDDSQLPKDRFSAERLKGVDSTLKIQPAKLEDSAVYLCASSLLAGGQFFGPGTRLTVL.

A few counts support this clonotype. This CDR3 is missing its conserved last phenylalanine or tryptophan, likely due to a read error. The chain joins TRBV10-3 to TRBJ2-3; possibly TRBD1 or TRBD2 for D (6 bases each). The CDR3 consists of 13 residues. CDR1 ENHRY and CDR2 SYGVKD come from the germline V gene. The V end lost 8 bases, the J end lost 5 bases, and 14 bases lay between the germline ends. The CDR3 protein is CAIESGGEDTQYL. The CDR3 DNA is TGTGCCATCGAATCCGGGGGCGAAGATACGCAGTATCTT.